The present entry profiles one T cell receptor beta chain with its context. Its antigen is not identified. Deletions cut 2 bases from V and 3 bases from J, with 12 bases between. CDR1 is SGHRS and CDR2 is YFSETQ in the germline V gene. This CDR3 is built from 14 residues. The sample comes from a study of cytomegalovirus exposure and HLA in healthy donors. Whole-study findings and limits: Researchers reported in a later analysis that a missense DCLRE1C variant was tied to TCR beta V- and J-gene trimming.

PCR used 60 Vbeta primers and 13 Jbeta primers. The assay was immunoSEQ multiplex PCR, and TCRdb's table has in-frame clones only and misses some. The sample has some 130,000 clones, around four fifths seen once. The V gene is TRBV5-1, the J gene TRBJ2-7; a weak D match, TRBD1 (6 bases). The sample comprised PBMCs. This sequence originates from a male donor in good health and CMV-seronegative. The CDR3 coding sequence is TGCGCCAGCAGCTTCCAAGGGGGAAGCTACGAGCAGTACTTC. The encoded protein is CASSFQGGSYEQYF.